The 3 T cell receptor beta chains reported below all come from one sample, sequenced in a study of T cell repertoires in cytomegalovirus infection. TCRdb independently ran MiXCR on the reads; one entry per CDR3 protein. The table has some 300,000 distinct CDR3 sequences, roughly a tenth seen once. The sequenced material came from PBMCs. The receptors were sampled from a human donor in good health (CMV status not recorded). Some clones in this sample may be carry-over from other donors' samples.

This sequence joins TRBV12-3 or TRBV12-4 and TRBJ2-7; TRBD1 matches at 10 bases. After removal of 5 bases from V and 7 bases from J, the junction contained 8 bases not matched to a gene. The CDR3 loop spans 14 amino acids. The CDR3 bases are TGTGCCAGCAGTGTCCGGGACAGGGGTCCGGAGCAGTACTTC. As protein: CASSVRDRGPEQYF.

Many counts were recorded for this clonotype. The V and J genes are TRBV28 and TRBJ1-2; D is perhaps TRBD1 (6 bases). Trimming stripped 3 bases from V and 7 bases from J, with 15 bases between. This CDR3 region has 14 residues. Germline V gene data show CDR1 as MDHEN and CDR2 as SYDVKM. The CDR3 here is CASSFRAGASGYTF. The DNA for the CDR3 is TGTGCCAGCAGTTTTAGGGCGGGGGCTTCTGGCTACACCTTC.

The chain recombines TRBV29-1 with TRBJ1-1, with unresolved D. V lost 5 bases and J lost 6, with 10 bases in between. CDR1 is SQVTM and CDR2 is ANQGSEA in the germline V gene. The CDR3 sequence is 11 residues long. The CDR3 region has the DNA TGCAGCGTTCCGGACGAGGCTGAAGCTTTCTTT. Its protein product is CSVPDEAEAFF. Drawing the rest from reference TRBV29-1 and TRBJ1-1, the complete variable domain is SAVISQKPSRDICQRGTSLTIQCQVDSQVTMMFWYRQQPGQSLTLIATANQGSEATYESGFVIDKFPISRPNLTFSTLTVSNMSPEDSSIYLCSVPDEAEAFFGQGTRLTVV.